This TCR beta chain was observed in a study of blood T cells in healthy people across ages. This clonotype was counted between two and nine times. Its antigen is not identified. The length of the CDR3 is 15 residues. Germline V lookup: CDR1 DFQATT, CDR2 SNEGSKA (reference sequence). V shed 2 bases, J shed 4 bases, and the junction held 8 bases outside the gene matches. Study-wide points: Donor CMV status was unknown, possibly confounding expanded clonotype changes.

Combining a sample-barcoded 5' primer with a J-beta primer mix, a second PCR ran for about 6 to 12 cycles. Via MiXCR, TCRdb re-called the 5' RACE reads, giving one row per CDR3 protein. This sample yields hundreds of thousands of distinct CDR3 sequences, of which about 25% are seen a single time; under 10% belongs to the top ten. Peripheral blood was drawn, about 10 milliliters per donor. Samples each had at least 5.5 micrograms of total RNA extracted. In addition, the sample was reused for a study of T cells of mothers and their children.

Specimen: blood. V and J are TRBV20-1 and TRBJ2-5; 9 bases match TRBD2. The clonotype was recovered from a boy between 10 and 17 years old in good health. CDR3: CSARSLAGRGETQYF. DNA for the CDR3: TGCAGTGCTAGAAGCCTAGCGGGGAGGGGAGAGACCCAGTACTTC.